The clone carrying this TCR beta chain was observed at least ten times. The data are from a study of T-cell reconstitution after alpha-beta-depleted transplantation in children. The CDR3 runs 16 residues. J was trimmed by 4 bases and V by 3 bases; bases with no gene match: 9. A library of TCRbeta sequences, prepared with unique molecular identifiers, was generated. TCRdb independently ran MiXCR on the PCR reads; one entry per CDR3 protein. The sample yields over 85,000 distinct CDR3 sequences, 10% seen once. The receptor was isolated from a human donor who donated a stem cell graft to a child with acute lymphoblastic leukemia. The chain uses TRBV12-3 or TRBV12-4 and TRBJ2-5, with 9 bases identical to TRBD2. This material consisted of PBMCs from the stem cell graft donor, taken from the stem cell graft. In DNA form, the CDR3 reads TGTGCCAGCAGTTTTGGGACTCTAGCGGGGCGAGAGACCCAGTACTTC. Translation: CASSFGTLAGRETQYF.